The 30 T cell receptor beta chains below all came from one sample that was sequenced in a study of early T cells in non-severe SARS-CoV-2 infection. One entry per CDR3 protein results from TCRdb running MiXCR on the 5' RACE reads. The table has 80,000 to 95,000 distinct CDR3 sequences, around 15% seen once. Sequencing was done on a sample of whole blood. These receptors were taken from an adult who was a healthcare worker with PCR-confirmed SARS-CoV-2 infection or an uninfected control (not recorded which).

This clonotype was observed at least ten times. The chain employs TRBV14 and TRBJ2-5, with TRBD2 matching 12 bases. CDR3 length: 17 residues. From germline, CDR1 is SGHDN and CDR2 FVKESK. V was clipped by 3 bases and J by 5 bases; unmatched bases: 10. The CDR3, as DNA: TGTGCCAGCAGCCACCCGGGCCTAGCGGGGGGGCCTGAGACCCAGTACTTC. This sequence encodes CASSHPGLAGGPETQYF.

The chain uses TRBV19 and TRBJ1-4; D remains ambiguous. CDR1 LNHDA and CDR2 SQIVND come from the germline V gene (reference sequence). The CDR3 totals 14 residues. Trimming stripped 10 bases from V and 0 bases from J, with 12 bases between. This CDR3 is CATQTRATNEKLFF. CDR3 nucleotide sequence: TGTGCCACCCAAACGCGCGCAACTAATGAAAAACTGTTTTTT.

The chain employs TRBV11-1 and TRBJ1-6; D gene ambiguous. The length of the CDR3 is 14 residues. CDR1 is SGHAT, CDR2 FQDESV, per germline (reference sequence). Deletions cut 5 bases from V and 7 bases from J, with 12 bases between. Here the CDR3 reads CASSGLDGNSPLHF. The CDR3 DNA reads TGTGCCAGCAGCGGACTGGACGGAAATTCACCCCTCCACTTT.

The chain is built from TRBV18 and TRBJ2-1; D may be TRBD1 (6 bases). Trimming removed 6 bases at V and 7 bases at J, with 10 bases between. This CDR3 has 12 residues. The germline CDR1 and CDR2 sequences are KGHSH and LQKENI. The CDR3 DNA follows: TGTGCCAGCTCCATGGGGGCGAATGAGCAGTTCTTC. Translated, it gives CASSMGANEQFF.

The chain combines TRBV9 with TRBJ1-2; D gene ambiguous. The CDR3 runs 11 residues. V lost 3 bases and J lost 8, with 8 bases in between. The germline V gene has CDR1 SGDLS and CDR2 YYNGEE. CDR3 sequence (DNA): TGTGCCAGCAGCGACCACTTCGGCTACACCTTC. As protein: CASSDHFGYTF. Based on the CDR3 plus reference TRBV9 and TRBJ1-2, the full variable domain is DSGVTQTPKHLITATGQRVTLRCSPRSGDLSVYWYQQSLDQGLQFLIQYYNGEERAKGNILERFSAQQFPDLHSELNLSSLELGDSALYFCASSDHFGYTFGSGTRLTVV.

The rearrangement joins TRBV5-1 to TRBJ2-3; tentatively, D is TRBD2 (5 bases). CDR1 SGHRS and CDR2 YFSETQ come from the germline V gene. This CDR3 spans 14 amino acids. The V end was cut by 4 bases, the J end by 2 bases, with 11 bases between. The CDR3 nucleotides are TGCGCCAGCAGCCCGGAGGCGGCCACAGATACGCAGTATTTT. Its protein is CASSPEAATDTQYF. Drawing the rest from reference TRBV5-1 and TRBJ2-3, the complete variable domain is KAGVTQTPRYLIKTRGQQVTLSCSPISGHRSVSWYQQTPGQGLQFLFEYFSETQRNKGNFPGRFSGRQFSNSRSEMNVSTLELGDSALYLCASSPEAATDTQYFGPGTRLTVL.

This clonotype was counted only a few times. The chain has TRBV19 and TRBJ2-4; 9 bases match TRBD2. The CDR3 is made up of 16 amino acids. Germline loops: CDR1 LNHDA, CDR2 SQIVND (reference sequence). J lost 3 bases, V lost 3 bases, and 6 bases had no gene match. CDR3 sequence: CASSIGLAGLKNIQYF. The DNA of the CDR3 is TGTGCCAGTAGTATTGGCCTAGCGGGGCTCAAAAACATTCAGTACTTC.

At least ten counts were recorded for this clonotype. The rearrangement joins TRBV20-1 to TRBJ2-1; tentatively, D is TRBD1 or TRBD2 (6 bases each). CDR1 is DFQATT, CDR2 SNEGSKA, per germline (reference sequence). V lost 6 bases to trimming and J lost 8 bases, with 14 bases between them. The CDR3 totals 12 residues. The chain's CDR3 is CSARGGPDEQFF. Written as DNA, the CDR3 is TGCAGTGCCCGTGGGGGGCCAGATGAGCAGTTCTTC.

The rearrangement joins TRBV4-2 to TRBJ1-1; TRBD1 is a possible D gene (5 bases). Trimming pared 1 base from V and 8 bases from J, leaving 11 bases between. The CDR3 has 13 amino acids. Germline lookup yields CDR1 LGHNA and CDR2 YNFKEQ. For the CDR3, the DNA is TGTGCCAGCAGCCAAGCTGGTGGGGGAGAAGCTTTCTTT. Protein: CASSQAGGGEAFF.

This chain uses TRBV27 with TRBJ2-4; D may be TRBD2 (6 bases). This CDR3 region has 16 residues. CDR1 and CDR2 (germline): MNHEY, SMNVEV (reference sequence). V gave up 2 bases and J gave up 5 bases, with 16 bases separating them. The CDR3 region is CASSLKGGQAQNIQYF. CDR3 sequence (DNA): TGTGCCAGCAGTTTAAAAGGAGGGCAGGCCCAAAACATTCAGTACTTC.

The sample holds a few counts of this clonotype. CDR3 region: CASSQDRTGSQPQHF. The CDR3 DNA follows: TGTGCCAGCAGCCAAGATCGGACAGGGAGTCAGCCCCAGCATTTT. The chain recombines TRBV3-1 with TRBJ1-5, with TRBD1 matching over 8 bases. Germline CDR1 is LGHDT and CDR2 is YNNKEL (reference sequence). V shed 0 bases and J 6 bases; nucleotides not matched to a gene: 4. The CDR3 covers 15 residues.

This clonotype was seen more than once but under ten times. The DNA for the CDR3 is TGTGCCAGCAGTATACAGGTGGACTATGGCTACACCTTC. Translation gives CASSIQVDYGYTF. The chain combines TRBV2 with TRBJ1-2, with D perhaps TRBD1 (5 bases). CDR3 length: 13 amino acids. V lost 5 bases to trimming and J lost 3 bases, with 10 bases between them. Germline V lookup: CDR1 SNHLY, CDR2 FYNNEI. The entire variable domain, with the rest obtained from reference TRBV2 and TRBJ1-2, is as follows: EPEVTQTPSHQVTQMGQEVILRCVPISNHLYFYWYRQILGQKVEFLVSFYNNEISEKSEIFDDQFSVERPDGSNFTLKIRSTKLEDSAMYFCASSIQVDYGYTFGSGTRLTVV.

V and J are TRBV2 and TRBJ2-4, with a weak D call TRBD1 (6 bases). The CDR3 is made up of 16 amino acids. Germline V gene sequence: CDR1 SNHLY, CDR2 FYNNEI. V was cut by 3 bases and J by 6 bases, with 18 bases left in between. CDR3 sequence (DNA): TGTGCCAGCAGTGAGGATAAAGGGGCCAGGGGAAACATTCAGTACTTC. Encoded protein: CASSEDKGARGNIQYF. Using reference TRBV2 and TRBJ2-4 for the parts outside the CDR3, the full variable domain is EPEVTQTPSHQVTQMGQEVILRCVPISNHLYFYWYRQILGQKVEFLVSFYNNEISEKSEIFDDQFSVERPDGSNFTLKIRSTKLEDSAMYFCASSEDKGARGNIQYFGAGTRLSVL.

This sequence joins TRBV12-3 or TRBV12-4 and TRBJ2-1; the D gene is possibly TRBD2 (5 bases). V lost 3 bases, J lost 4 bases, and 16 bases lay in between. The CDR3 has 16 residues. CDR3 sequence: CASSFQAERGYNEQFF. The DNA for the CDR3 is TGTGCCAGCAGTTTTCAAGCGGAACGGGGATACAATGAGCAGTTCTTC.

The CDR3 reads CASRPTGINTGELFF. The CDR3 DNA reads as TGCGCCAGCAGGCCGACAGGGATAAACACCGGGGAGCTGTTTTTT. J is TRBJ2-2 and V is TRBV5-1; 7 positions match TRBD1. This CDR3 region has 15 residues. Germline CDR1 reads SGHRS; CDR2 reads YFSETQ. V lost 5 bases to trimming and J lost 2 bases; unmatched junction nucleotides: 6.

CDR3 amino acids: CSASWEVDTQYF. The DNA of the CDR3 is TGCAGTGCTAGTTGGGAAGTAGATACGCAGTATTTT. The chain recombines TRBV20-1 with TRBJ2-3; no firm D call. This CDR3 spans 12 amino acids. V was pared by 3 bases and J by 5 bases, with 9 bases between. Germline V CDR1 and CDR2: DFQATT, SNEGSKA (reference sequence).

In its sample, this clonotype was seen many times. Here the CDR3 reads CAISVGPSGDEQYV. In DNA form, the CDR3 reads TGTGCCATCAGTGTCGGGCCTAGCGGGGATGAGCAGTACGTC. The J gene is TRBJ2-7, the V gene TRBV10-3; 9 bases are shared with TRBD2. Germline CDR1 ENHRY, CDR2 SYGVKD. The CDR3 covers 14 residues. Unmatched junction bases numbered 8, after V lost 4 bases and J lost 7 bases.

This clonotype was seen ten or more times. CDR3 loop: CASSYSRAETGELFF. CDR3 bases: TGTGCCAGCAGCTATTCCAGGGCTGAAACCGGGGAGCTGTTTTTT. The chain employs TRBV7-6 and TRBJ2-2; D is possibly TRBD1 (5 bases). V was trimmed by 4 bases and J by 5 bases, leaving 14 bases between them. Germline values: CDR1 SGHVS, CDR2 FNYEAQ. CDR3 length: 15 amino acids.

The sample holds a few counts of this clonotype. The chain is built from TRBV5-6 and TRBJ1-2, with D uncertain. Germline V lookup: CDR1 SGHDT, CDR2 YYEEEE. V gave up 2 bases and J gave up 4 bases, with 15 bases separating them. The CDR3 contains 15 residues. The CDR3 here is CASSLVGVSSYGYTF. Here the CDR3 DNA reads TGTGCCAGCAGCTTAGTCGGGGTATCTAGCTATGGCTACACCTTC.

This chain joins TRBV6-1 and TRBJ2-1, with D possibly being TRBD2 (7 bases). The V and J ends lost 4 bases and 6 bases respectively, with 16 bases between them. The CDR3 consists of 15 residues. Germline V gives CDR1 MNHNS, CDR2 SASEGT. CDR3 DNA sequence: TGTGCCAGCAGTGTGTACGCGGGGGCTGGCAATGAGCAGTTCTTC. Protein sequence: CASSVYAGAGNEQFF.

The chain is built from TRBV6-6 and TRBJ2-1; 9 nucleotides line up with TRBD1. The CDR3 has 15 amino acids. J gave up 10 bases and V 5 bases, and 12 bases lay outside the gene matches. Germline lookup yields CDR1 MNHNY and CDR2 SVGAGI (reference sequence). CDR3 loop: CASSPPGQGLQEQFF. CDR3 DNA: TGTGCCAGCAGTCCTCCGGGACAGGGTTTGCAGGAGCAGTTCTTC.

There are many counts of this clonotype. This chain's CDR3 is CASTLTPNTEAFF. The CDR3 bases are TGTGCCAGCACCCTTACTCCGAACACTGAAGCTTTCTTT. The chain employs TRBV7-6 and TRBJ1-1; D is ambiguous. The ends were cut back, 7 bases at V and 1 base at J, with 10 bases in the middle. CDR1 is SGHVS, CDR2 FNYEAQ, per germline. This CDR3 spans 13 amino acids.

The chain recombines TRBV5-5 with TRBJ2-7; 7 bases match TRBD1. Germline trimming cut 0 bases from V and 3 bases from J; bases unmatched to any gene: 3. Germline CDR1 and CDR2: SGHKS and YYEKEE (reference sequence). This CDR3 has 14 residues. Here the CDR3 DNA reads TGTGCCAGCAGCTTGGGGGGACAGTTCTACGAGCAGTACGTC. This sequence encodes CASSLGGQFYEQYV.

CDR3 nucleotides: TGTGCCAGCAGTGGGGGTTGTCAGTTCTTC. As protein: CASSGGCQFF. The genes are TRBV2 and TRBJ2-1; D call uncertain. V was pared by 4 bases and J by 13 bases, with 8 bases between. CDR1 and CDR2 from the germline V gene are SNHLY and FYNNEI. The CDR3 totals 10 residues.

This chain links TRBV7-8 with TRBJ1-6; tentatively, D is TRBD1 (5 bases). Trimming left V 4 bases short and J 5 bases short, with 9 bases between. Looked up from germline, CDR1 is SGHVS and CDR2 is FQNEAQ. The CDR3 covers 14 residues. CDR3: CASSSQGNNSPLHF. CDR3 nucleotides: TGTGCCAGCAGCTCGCAGGGTAATAATTCACCCCTCCACTTT.

V and J are TRBV5-6 and TRBJ1-3; D not resolved. The V end lost 4 bases, the J end lost 4 bases, and 18 bases lay between the germline ends. This CDR3 region has 16 residues. The V gene's germline CDR1 is SGHDT and CDR2 YYEEEE. CDR3 sequence (DNA): TGTGCCAGCAGCACCGACGGTAGGACCGGAGGAAACACCATATATTTT. Its translation is CASSTDGRTGGNTIYF. Full variable domain (missing parts from reference TRBV5-6 and TRBJ1-3): DAGVTQSPTHLIKTRGQQVTLRCSPKSGHDTVSWYQQALGQGPQFIFQYYEEEERQRGNFPDRFSGHQFPNYSSELNVNALLLGDSALYLCASSTDGRTGGNTIYFGEGSWLTVV.

The sample holds many counts of this clonotype. The chain carries TRBV28 and TRBJ2-6, with D perhaps matching TRBD1 (6 bases). Germline V gene lookup returns CDR1 MDHEN and CDR2 SYDVKM. There are 18 residues in the CDR3. The V and J ends lost 6 bases and 4 bases respectively, with 22 bases between them. The CDR3 bases are TGTGCCAGCAGCTTAGAGGATCCCACAGGGAACGGGGCCAACGTCCTGACTTTC. Its protein is CASSLEDPTGNGANVLTF.

The rearrangement uses TRBV4-1 and TRBJ1-5; 8 nucleotides match TRBD1. The trim removed 2 bases at V and 4 bases at J, leaving 4 bases unmatched. Germline lookup yields CDR1 MGHRA and CDR2 YSYEKL. The CDR3 loop spans 15 amino acids. The CDR3 loop is CASSQPGQANQPQHF. CDR3 DNA sequence: TGCGCCAGCAGCCAACCGGGACAGGCTAATCAGCCCCAGCATTTT.

This clonotype was observed a handful of times. V and J are TRBV20-1 and TRBJ2-1; D unresolved. The CDR3 spans 11 residues. V lost 4 bases and J 9 bases, leaving 10 bases between the germline ends. The V gene's germline CDR1 is DFQATT and CDR2 SNEGSKA (reference sequence). CDR3 residues: CSATIASEQFF. CDR3 nucleotides: TGCAGTGCTACTATAGCCAGTGAGCAGTTCTTC.

This clonotype was recorded a few times. The V and J genes are TRBV7-2 and TRBJ2-4, with TRBD1 identical over 10 bases. This CDR3 spans 16 amino acids. V shed 1 base, J shed 6 bases, and the junction held 6 bases outside the gene matches. Germline V lookup: CDR1 SGHTA, CDR2 FQGNSA. The CDR3: CASSLVGTGVSNIQYF. CDR3 DNA sequence: TGTGCCAGCAGCTTAGTTGGGACAGGGGTCTCAAACATTCAGTACTTC.